Shown below are 12 T cell receptor beta chains from a single sample sequenced in a study of T cell responses to AZD1222 COVID-19 vaccine. Assay used: immunoSEQ multiplex PCR; TCRdb lists only in-frame clones, some missing. The data hold roughly 180,000 clones, with 80% to 95% observed a single time. The sample was peripheral blood, taken 28 days after the second AZD1222 dose. These receptors originate from an adult who received the AZD1222 COVID-19 vaccine.

The rearrangement joins TRBV3-1 (or the pseudogene TRBV3-2) to TRBJ2-7; TRBD2 matches at 13 bases. Germline CDR1 and CDR2: LGHDT and YNNKEL (reference sequence). CDR3 length: 15 residues. The V gene end was trimmed by 5 bases and the J gene end by 3 bases; junction bases not matched to a gene: 4. The CDR3, as DNA: TGTGCCAGCAGCGCTACTAGCGGGGGGGACTACGAGCAGTACTTC. Its translation is CASSATSGGDYEQYF.

As regards this clone: The germline gene is not matched at one end of the junction; a read error may be the cause. V and J are TRBV9 and TRBJ1-5; D not certain. Germline lookup yields CDR1 SGDLS and CDR2 YYNGEE. The CDR3 runs to 14 residues. This chain's CDR3 is CASCVGEAGQPQHF. The CDR3 bases are TGTGCCAGCTGCGTAGGAGAGGCCGGTCAGCCCCAGCATTTT.

This chain links TRBV5-6 with TRBJ1-2, with D uncertain. The V end lost 1 base, the J end lost 7 bases, and 14 bases lay between the germline ends. The CDR3 covers 14 residues. Germline-derived CDR1 and CDR2 are SGHDT and YYEEEE. The CDR3 sequence is CASSLIGREGGYTF. CDR3 bases: TGTGCCAGCAGCTTGATCGGGAGGGAAGGTGGCTACACCTTC.

The genes are TRBV5-1 and TRBJ2-7; 7 bases align to TRBD1. Germline V gene data show CDR1 as SGHRS and CDR2 as YFSETQ. With 4 bases clipped from V and 6 bases from J, the junction kept 7 bases outside the gene matches. This CDR3 contains 13 residues. CDR3 in DNA: TGCGCCAGCAGCCCGACAGGGTACGGCGAGCAGTACTTC. Translating gives CASSPTGYGEQYF.

The rearrangement joins TRBV21-1 to TRBJ1-5; the table's D call, TRBD1, has no DNA check behind it. TRBV21-1 is noted as a pseudogene. The CDR3 consists of 15 residues. The CDR3 region is CASRSQGTGNQPQHF. CDR3 sequence (DNA): TGTGCCAGCAGGTCACAGGGGACGGGCAATCAGCCCCAGCATTTT.

The chain recombines TRBV6-5 with TRBJ2-7; 8 bases are a match to TRBD1. Trimming cost V 4 bases and J 3 bases; bases outside gene matches: 5. This CDR3 comprises 14 residues. From germline, CDR1 is MNHEY and CDR2 SVGAGI. CDR3 coding DNA: TGTGCCAGCAGTTCACCCGACAGGGGCTACGAGCAGTACTTC. Translation: CASSSPDRGYEQYF.

This sequence joins TRBV9 and TRBJ2-3; TRBD2 matches 15 bases. This CDR3 region has 17 residues. Germline V gene data show CDR1 as SGDLS and CDR2 as YYNGEE. V shed 4 bases, J shed 2 bases, and the junction held 5 bases outside the gene matches. The CDR3 sequence: CASSPGLAGGYTDTQYF. The CDR3 nucleotides are TGTGCCAGCAGCCCGGGACTAGCGGGGGGTTACACAGATACGCAGTATTTT. Looking up the rest from reference TRBV9 and TRBJ2-3 gives the full variable domain: DSGVTQTPKHLITATGQRVTLRCSPRSGDLSVYWYQQSLDQGLQFLIQYYNGEERAKGNILERFSAQQFPDLHSELNLSSLELGDSALYFCASSPGLAGGYTDTQYFGPGTRLTVL.

This clone was recorded once. V usage is TRBV6-5 and J usage is TRBJ1-5; tentatively, D is TRBD1 (6 bases). CDR3 length: 15 residues. Germline CDR1 is MNHEY and CDR2 is SVGAGI. Trimming cost V 5 bases and J 6 bases, with 17 bases left between them. The CDR3 DNA follows: TGTGCCAGCAGTCCCCTTGGGGGGGGCGTTCAGCCCCAGCATTTT. Protein sequence: CASSPLGGGVQPQHF.

V gene TRBV6-5 combines with J gene TRBJ2-2; TRBD2 is a possible D gene (5 bases). Per germline, CDR1 MNHEY and CDR2 SVGAGI. The V end lost 2 bases, the J end lost 0 bases, and 7 bases lay between the germline ends. The CDR3 loop spans 15 amino acids. The DNA for the CDR3 is TGTGCCAGCAGTTACCCAGCGGCGAACACCGGGGAGCTGTTTTTT. Amino acids: CASSYPAANTGELFF.

The chain joins TRBV4-2 to TRBJ2-6; D may be TRBD1 (6 bases). The CDR3 covers 18 residues. CDR1 LGHNA and CDR2 YNFKEQ come from the germline V gene. V was pared by 5 bases and J by 0 bases, with 17 bases between. CDR3 coding DNA: TGTGCCAGCAGCGCCCGGTGGACAGAAAGCTCTGGGGCCAACGTCCTGACTTTC. As protein: CASSARWTESSGANVLTF.

The chain joins TRBV7-8 to TRBJ2-1, with a tentative D call TRBD1 (6 bases). Trimming removed 7 bases from V and 7 bases from J, with 32 bases in between. Germline V gives CDR1 SGHVS, CDR2 FQNEAQ. The CDR3 has 19 amino acids. The CDR3, as DNA: TGTGCCAGCATCTCAGGGGCGCGGTTCTCATGGGGGAGTCATAATGAGCAGTTCTTC. Protein sequence: CASISGARFSWGSHNEQFF.

A single count supports this clone. The germline gene is not matched at one end of the junction; a read error may be the cause. V is TRBV7-2 and J is TRBJ2-7, with 9 nucleotides matching TRBD1. Per the germline V gene, CDR1 is SGHTA and CDR2 is FQGNSA. This CDR3 comprises 11 residues. The CDR3 region is CASSYPGQGLF. DNA for the CDR3: TGTGCCAGCAGTTACCCGGGACAGGGTCTGTTC.